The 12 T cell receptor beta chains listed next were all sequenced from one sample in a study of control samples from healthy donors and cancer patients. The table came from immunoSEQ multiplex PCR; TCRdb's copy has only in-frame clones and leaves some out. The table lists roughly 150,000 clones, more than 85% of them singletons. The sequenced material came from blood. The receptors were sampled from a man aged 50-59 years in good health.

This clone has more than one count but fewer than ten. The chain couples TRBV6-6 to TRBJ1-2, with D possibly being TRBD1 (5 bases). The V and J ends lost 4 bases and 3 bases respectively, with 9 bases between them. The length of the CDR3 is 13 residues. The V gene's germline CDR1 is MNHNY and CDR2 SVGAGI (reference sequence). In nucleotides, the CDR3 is TGTGCCAGCAGTTTCTCCAGGGACTATGGCTACACCTTC. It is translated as CASSFSRDYGYTF.

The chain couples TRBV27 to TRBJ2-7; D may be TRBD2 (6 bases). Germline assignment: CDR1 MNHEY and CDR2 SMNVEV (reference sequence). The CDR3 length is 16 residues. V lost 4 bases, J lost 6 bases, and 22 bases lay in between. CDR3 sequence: CASSSYFSGLEAEQYF. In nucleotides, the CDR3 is TGTGCCAGCAGTTCGTACTTTTCGGGACTTGAAGCCGAGCAGTACTTC.

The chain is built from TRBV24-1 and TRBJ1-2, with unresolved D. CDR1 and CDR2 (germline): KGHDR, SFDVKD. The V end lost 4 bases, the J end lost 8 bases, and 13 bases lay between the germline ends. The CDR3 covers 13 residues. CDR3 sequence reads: CATSDNERAGYTF. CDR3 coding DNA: TGTGCCACCAGTGACAACGAGAGGGCCGGCTACACCTTC.

The CDR3 DNA follows: TGTGCAGGTTCTCTCTACAATGAGCAGTTCTTC. Amino acids: CAGSLYNEQFF. The V and J genes are TRBV30 and TRBJ2-1; the D is unclear. This CDR3 comprises 11 residues. In germline, CDR1 is GTSNPN, CDR2 SVGIG (reference sequence).

The CDR3 coding sequence is TGCGCCAGCAGCCCCCTTGGGACAGGGGACTATGGCTACACCTTC. It codes for CASSPLGTGDYGYTF. The chain carries TRBV4-1 and TRBJ1-2, with 10 bases lining up with TRBD1. Trimming at V came to 4 bases and at J to 3 bases, leaving 5 bases not matched to a gene. The CDR3 contains 15 residues. Germline CDR1 and CDR2: MGHRA and YSYEKL.

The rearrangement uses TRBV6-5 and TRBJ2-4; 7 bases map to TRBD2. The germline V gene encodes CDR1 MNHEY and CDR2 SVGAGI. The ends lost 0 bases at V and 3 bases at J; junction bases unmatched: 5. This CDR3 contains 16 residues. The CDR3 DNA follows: TGTGCCAGCAGTTACTCCTCTGGACTAGTCAAAAACATTCAGTACTTC. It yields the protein CASSYSSGLVKNIQYF.

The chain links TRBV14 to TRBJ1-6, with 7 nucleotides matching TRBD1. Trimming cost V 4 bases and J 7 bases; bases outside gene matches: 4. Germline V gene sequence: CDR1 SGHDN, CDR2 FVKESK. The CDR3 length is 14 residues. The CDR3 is CASSRQGDNSPLHF. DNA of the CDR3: TGTGCCAGCAGCCGACAGGGCGACAATTCACCCCTCCACTTT.

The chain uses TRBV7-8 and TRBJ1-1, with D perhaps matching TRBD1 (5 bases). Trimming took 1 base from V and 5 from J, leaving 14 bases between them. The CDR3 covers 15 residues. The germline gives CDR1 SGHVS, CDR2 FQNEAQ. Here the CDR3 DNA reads TGTGCCAGCAGCTTAGGGATTCCAGGGTGGACTGAAGCTTTCTTT. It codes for CASSLGIPGWTEAFF.

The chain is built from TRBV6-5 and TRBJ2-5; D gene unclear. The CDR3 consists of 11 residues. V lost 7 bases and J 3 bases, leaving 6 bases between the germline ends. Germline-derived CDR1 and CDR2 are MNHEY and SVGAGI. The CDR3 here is CASTRKETQYF. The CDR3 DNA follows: TGTGCCAGCACCCGAAAAGAGACCCAGTACTTC.

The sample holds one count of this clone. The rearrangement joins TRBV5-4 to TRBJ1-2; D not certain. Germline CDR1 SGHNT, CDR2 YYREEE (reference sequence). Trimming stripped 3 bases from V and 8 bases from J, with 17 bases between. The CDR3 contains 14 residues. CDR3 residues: CASSYASSPDGYTF. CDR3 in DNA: TGTGCCAGCAGCTACGCGAGCTCCCCGGACGGCTACACCTTC. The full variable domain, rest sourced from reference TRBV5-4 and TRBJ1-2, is ETGVTQSPTHLIKTRGQQVTLRCSSQSGHNTVSWYQQALGQGPQFIFQYYREEENGRGNFPPRFSGLQFPNYSSELNVNALELDDSALYLCASSYASSPDGYTFGSGTRLTVV.

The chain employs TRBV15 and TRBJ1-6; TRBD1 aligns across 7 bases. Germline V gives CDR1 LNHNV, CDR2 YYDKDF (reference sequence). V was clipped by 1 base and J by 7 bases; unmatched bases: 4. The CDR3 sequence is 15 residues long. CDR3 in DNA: TGTGCCACCAGCAGAGGGACAGGAAAAAATTCACCCCTCCACTTT. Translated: CATSRGTGKNSPLHF.

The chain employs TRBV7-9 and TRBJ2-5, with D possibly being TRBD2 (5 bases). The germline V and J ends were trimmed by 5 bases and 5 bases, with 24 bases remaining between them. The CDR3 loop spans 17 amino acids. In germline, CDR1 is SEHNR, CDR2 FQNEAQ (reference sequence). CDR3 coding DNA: TGTGCCAGCAGCCTAGGCCTTGACACCGCACTAGGGGAGACCCAGTACTTC. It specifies CASSLGLDTALGETQYF.